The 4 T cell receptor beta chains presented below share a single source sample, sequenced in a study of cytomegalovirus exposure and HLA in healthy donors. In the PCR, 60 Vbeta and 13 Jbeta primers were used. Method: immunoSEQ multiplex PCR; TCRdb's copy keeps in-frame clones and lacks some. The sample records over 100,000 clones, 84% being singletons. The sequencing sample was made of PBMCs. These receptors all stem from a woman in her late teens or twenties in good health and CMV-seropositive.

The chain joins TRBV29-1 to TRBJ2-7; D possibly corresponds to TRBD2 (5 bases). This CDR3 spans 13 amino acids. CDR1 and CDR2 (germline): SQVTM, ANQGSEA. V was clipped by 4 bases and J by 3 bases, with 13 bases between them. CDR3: CSVVRVGGYEQYF. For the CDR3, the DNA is TGCAGCGTTGTAAGGGTCGGAGGCTACGAGCAGTACTTC.

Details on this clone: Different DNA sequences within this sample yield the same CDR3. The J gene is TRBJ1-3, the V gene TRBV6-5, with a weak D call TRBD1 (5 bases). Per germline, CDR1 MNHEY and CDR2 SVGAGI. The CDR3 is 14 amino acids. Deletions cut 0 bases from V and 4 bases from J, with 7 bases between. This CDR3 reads CASSYSPGGNTIYF. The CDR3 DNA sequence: TGTGCCAGCAGTTACTCTCCAGGGGGAAACACCATATATTTT.

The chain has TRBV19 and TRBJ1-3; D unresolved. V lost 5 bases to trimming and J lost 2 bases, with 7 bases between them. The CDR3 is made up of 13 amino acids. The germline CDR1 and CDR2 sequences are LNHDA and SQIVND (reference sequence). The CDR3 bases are TGTGCCAGTAGTCTTGGCCCTGGAAACACCATATATTTT. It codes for CASSLGPGNTIYF.

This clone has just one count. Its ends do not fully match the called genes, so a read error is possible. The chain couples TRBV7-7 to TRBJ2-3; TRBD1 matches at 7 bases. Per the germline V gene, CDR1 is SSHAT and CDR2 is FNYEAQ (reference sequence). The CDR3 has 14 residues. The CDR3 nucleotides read TGTGCTAGCAGTTCTCAGGGGGGCACAGATACGCAGTATTTT. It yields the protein CASSSQGGTDTQYF.